This T cell receptor beta chain stems from a study of CD8 T cells in ankylosing spondylitis. The CDR3 sequence is 16 residues long. The V and J ends lost 0 bases and 3 bases respectively, with 11 bases between them. Germline V gene sequence: CDR1 LGHDT, CDR2 YNNKEL (reference sequence). This clonotype was seen ten or more times. TCRdb reprocessed the 5' RACE reads via MiXCR and lists one record per CDR3 protein. The table lists approximately 100,000 distinct CDR3 sequences, around 24% of them singletons. The sample consisted of synovial fluid, either unsorted or a sorted T cell fraction (not recorded which). V is TRBV3-1 and J is TRBJ2-2; possibly TRBD2 for D (5 bases). This TCR derives from a male donor with ankylosing spondylitis. The CDR3 DNA is TGTGCCAGCAGCCAAGACGCCGGAGGATACACCGGGGAGCTGTTTTTT. Its translation is CASSQDAGGYTGELFF.